This T cell receptor beta chain appears in the sequencing data of a study of T cell responses to AZD1222 COVID-19 vaccine. Concerning this clone itself: The target antigen is unknown.

Generated by immunoSEQ multiplex PCR, the TCRdb table keeps only in-frame clones and is missing some. The sample has 120,000 or so clones, approximately 90% seen once; the top ten hold 14%. Study outcomes and limitations: Possibly, clonal diversity was underestimated; donors were largely white British and included more females. Only 5 or 6 AZD1222 recipients were seropositive at baseline. Nearly half of unique spike-specific TCRs reportedly avoided B.1.351 and B.1.1.7 mutated regions.

Germline V CDR1 and CDR2: MDHEN, SYDVKM. V lost 1 base and J 7 bases, leaving 22 bases between the germline ends. The length of the CDR3 is 18 residues. Here the sequenced sample was peripheral blood, taken on day 0 of AZD1222 vaccination. V and J are TRBV28 and TRBJ1-4; D unresolved. This TCR was recovered from an adult in good health. CDR3 nucleotide sequence: TGTGCCAGCAGTTTATCAGCCGGGGTGTTTAGTTTAAGTGAAAAACTGTTTTTT. Its protein product is CASSLSAGVFSLSEKLFF.